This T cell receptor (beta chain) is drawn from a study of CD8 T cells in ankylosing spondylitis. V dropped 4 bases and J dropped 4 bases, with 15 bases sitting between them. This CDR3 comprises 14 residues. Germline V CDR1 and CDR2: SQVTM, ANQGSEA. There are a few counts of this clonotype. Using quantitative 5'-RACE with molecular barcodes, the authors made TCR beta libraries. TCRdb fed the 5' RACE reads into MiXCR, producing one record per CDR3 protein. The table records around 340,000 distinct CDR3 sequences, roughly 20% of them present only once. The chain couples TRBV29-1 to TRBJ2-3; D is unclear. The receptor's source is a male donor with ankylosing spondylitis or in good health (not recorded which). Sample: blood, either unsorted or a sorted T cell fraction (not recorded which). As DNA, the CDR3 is TGCAGCGTTGCCGGCGCCGCACCTGCAGATACGCAGTATTTT. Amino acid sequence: CSVAGAAPADTQYF.